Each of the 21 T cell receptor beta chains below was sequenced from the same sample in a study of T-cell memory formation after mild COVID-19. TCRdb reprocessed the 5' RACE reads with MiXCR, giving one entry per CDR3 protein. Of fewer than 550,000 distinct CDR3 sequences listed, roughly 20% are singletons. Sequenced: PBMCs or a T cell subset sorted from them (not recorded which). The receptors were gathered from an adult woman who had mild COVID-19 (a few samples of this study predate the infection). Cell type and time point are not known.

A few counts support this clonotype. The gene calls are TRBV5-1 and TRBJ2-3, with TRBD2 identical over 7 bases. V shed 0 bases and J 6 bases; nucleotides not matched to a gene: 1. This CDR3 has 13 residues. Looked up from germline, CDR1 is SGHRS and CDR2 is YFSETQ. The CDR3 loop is CASSLEAGDTQYF. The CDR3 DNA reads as TGCGCCAGCAGCTTGGAAGCGGGGGATACGCAGTATTTT.

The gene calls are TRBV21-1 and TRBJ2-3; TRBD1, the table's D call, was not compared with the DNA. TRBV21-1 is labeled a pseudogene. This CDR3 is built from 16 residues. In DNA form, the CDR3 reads TGTGCCAGCAGCAAAGAACGGCCAGGGGGCACAGATACGCAGTATTTT. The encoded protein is CASSKERPGGTDTQYF.

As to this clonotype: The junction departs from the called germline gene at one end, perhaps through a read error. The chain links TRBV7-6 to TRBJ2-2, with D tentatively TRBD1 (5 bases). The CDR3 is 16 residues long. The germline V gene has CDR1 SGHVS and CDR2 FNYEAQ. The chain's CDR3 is CASSLETRANNGELFF. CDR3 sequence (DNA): TGTGCCAGCAGCTTAGAAACCAGGGCGAACAACGGGGAGCTGTTTTTT. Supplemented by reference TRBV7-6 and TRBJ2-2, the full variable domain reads GAGVSQSPRYKVTKRGQDVALRCDPISGHVSLYWYRQALGQGPEFLTYFNYEAQQDKSGLPNDRFSAERPEGSISTLTIQRTEQRDSAMYRCASSLETRANNGELFFGEGSRLTVL.

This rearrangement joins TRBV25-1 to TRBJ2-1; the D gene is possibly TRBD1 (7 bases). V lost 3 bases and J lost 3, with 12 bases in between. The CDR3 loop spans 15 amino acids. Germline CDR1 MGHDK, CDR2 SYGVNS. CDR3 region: CASSEGGQDYNEQFF. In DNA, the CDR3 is TGTGCCAGCAGTGAGGGAGGACAGGACTACAATGAGCAGTTCTTC. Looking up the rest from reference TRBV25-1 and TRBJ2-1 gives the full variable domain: EADIYQTPRYLVIGTGKKITLECSQTMGHDKMYWYQQDPGMELHLIHYSYGVNSTEKGDLSSESTVSRIRTEHFPLTLESARPSHTSQYLCASSEGGQDYNEQFFGPGTRLTVL.

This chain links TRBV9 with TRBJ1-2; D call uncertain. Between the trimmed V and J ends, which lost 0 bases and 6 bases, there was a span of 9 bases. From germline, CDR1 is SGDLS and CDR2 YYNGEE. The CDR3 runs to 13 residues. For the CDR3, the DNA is TGTGCCAGCAGCGTAGGGGCAGTAGATGGCTACACCTTC. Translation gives CASSVGAVDGYTF.

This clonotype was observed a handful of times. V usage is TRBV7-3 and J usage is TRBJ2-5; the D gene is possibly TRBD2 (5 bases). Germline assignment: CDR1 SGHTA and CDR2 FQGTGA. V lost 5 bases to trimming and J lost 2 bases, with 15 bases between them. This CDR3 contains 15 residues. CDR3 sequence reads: CASSPRAVGQETQYF. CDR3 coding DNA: TGTGCCAGCAGCCCTAGAGCGGTCGGGCAAGAGACCCAGTACTTC. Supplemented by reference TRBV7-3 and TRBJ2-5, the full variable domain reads GAGVSQTPSNKVTEKGKYVELRCDPISGHTALYWYRQSLGQGPEFLIYFQGTGAADDSGLPNDRFFAVRPEGSVSTLKIQRTERGDSAVYLCASSPRAVGQETQYFGPGTRLLVL.

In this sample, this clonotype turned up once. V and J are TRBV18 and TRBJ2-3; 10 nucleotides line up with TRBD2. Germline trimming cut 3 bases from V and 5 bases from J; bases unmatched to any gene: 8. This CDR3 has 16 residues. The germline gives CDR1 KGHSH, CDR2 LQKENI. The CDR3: CASSPRASGGQDTQYF. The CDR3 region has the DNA TGTGCCAGCTCACCCCGGGCTAGCGGGGGCCAAGATACGCAGTATTTT.

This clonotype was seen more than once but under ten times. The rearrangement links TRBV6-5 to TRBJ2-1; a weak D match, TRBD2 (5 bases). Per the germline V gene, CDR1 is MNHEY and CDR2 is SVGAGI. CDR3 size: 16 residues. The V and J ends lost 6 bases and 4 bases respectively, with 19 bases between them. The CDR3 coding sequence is TGTGCCAGCAGCGAGCGTAGCGCGCAGCGGTACAATGAGCAGTTCTTC. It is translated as CASSERSAQRYNEQFF.

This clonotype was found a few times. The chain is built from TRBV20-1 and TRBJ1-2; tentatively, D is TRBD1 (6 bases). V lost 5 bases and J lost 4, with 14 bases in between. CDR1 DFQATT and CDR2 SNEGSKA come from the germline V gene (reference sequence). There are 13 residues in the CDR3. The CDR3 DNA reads TGCAGTGCTGCGGGGGGCCGGGTCTATGGCTACACCTTC. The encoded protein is CSAAGGRVYGYTF.

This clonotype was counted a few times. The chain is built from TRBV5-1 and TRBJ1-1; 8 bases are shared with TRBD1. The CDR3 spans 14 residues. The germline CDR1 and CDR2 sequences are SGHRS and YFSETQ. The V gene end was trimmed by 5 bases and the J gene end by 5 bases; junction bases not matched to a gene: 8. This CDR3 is CASRGVTGETEAFF. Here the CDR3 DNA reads TGCGCCAGCAGAGGGGTGACAGGGGAAACTGAAGCTTTCTTT.

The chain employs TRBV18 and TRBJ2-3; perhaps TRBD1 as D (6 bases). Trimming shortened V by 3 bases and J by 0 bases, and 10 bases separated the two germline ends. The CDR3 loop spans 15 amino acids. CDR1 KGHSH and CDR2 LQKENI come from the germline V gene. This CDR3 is CASSPWGQSTDTQYF. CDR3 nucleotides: TGTGCCAGCTCACCGTGGGGGCAGAGCACAGATACGCAGTATTTT.

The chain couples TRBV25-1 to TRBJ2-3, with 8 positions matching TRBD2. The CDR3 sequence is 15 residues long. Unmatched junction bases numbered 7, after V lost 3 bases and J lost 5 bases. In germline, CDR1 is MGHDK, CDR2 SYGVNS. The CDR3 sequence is CASSDSGIHVDTQYF. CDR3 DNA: TGTGCCAGCAGTGATAGCGGGATCCATGTAGATACGCAGTATTTT.

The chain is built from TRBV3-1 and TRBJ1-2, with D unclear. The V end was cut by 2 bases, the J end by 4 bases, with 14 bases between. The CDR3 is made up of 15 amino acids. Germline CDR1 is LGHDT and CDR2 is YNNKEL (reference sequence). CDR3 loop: CASSQFRAEGYGYTF. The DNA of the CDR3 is TGTGCCAGCAGCCAATTTAGAGCCGAGGGCTATGGCTACACCTTC.

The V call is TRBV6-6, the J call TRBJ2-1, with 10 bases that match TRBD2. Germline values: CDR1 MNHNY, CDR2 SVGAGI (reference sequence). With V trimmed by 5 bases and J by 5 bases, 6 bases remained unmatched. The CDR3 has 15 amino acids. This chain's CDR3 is CASSPGLAHNNEQFF. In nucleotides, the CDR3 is TGTGCCAGCAGTCCGGGACTAGCGCACAACAATGAGCAGTTCTTC.

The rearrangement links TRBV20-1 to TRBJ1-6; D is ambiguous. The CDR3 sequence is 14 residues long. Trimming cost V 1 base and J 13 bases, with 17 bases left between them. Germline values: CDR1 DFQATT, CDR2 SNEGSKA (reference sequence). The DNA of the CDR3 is TGCAGTGCTAGAGTCGAGAGGGCGGTTCGGCCCCTCCACTTT. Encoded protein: CSARVERAVRPLHF.

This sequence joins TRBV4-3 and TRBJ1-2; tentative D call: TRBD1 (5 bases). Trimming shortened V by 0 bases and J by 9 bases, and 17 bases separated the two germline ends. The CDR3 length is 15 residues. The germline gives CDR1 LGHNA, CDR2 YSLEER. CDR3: CASSQEWGTGNRYTF. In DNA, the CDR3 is TGCGCCAGCAGCCAAGAATGGGGGACCGGGAATCGCTACACCTTC.

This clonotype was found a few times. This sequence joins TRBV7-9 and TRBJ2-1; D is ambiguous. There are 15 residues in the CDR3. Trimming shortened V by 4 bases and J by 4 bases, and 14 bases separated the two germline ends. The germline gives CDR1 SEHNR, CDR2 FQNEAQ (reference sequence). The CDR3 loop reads CASSSHASAYNEQFF. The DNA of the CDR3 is TGTGCCAGCAGCTCCCACGCCTCCGCATACAATGAGCAGTTCTTC.

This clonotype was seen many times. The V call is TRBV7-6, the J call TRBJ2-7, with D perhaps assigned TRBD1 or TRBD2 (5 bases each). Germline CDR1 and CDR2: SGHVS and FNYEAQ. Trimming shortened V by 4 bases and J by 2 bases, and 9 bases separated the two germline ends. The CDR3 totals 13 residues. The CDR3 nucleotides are TGTGCCAGCAGCTCGACGGGACCCTACGAGCAGTACTTC. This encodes CASSSTGPYEQYF.

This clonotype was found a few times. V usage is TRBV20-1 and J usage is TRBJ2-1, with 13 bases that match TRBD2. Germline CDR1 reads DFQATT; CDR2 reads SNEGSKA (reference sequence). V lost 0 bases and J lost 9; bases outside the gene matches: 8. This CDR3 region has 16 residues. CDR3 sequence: CSARDPLAGGPSEQFF. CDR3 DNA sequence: TGCAGTGCTAGAGATCCACTAGCGGGAGGGCCAAGTGAGCAGTTCTTC.

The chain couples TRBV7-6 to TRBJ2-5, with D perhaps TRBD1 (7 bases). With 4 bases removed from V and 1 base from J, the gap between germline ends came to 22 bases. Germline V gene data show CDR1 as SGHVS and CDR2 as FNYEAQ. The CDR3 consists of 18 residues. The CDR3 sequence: CASSSPGAGGGGQETQYF. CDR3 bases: TGTGCCAGCAGCTCTCCCGGGGCTGGAGGGGGCGGCCAAGAGACCCAGTACTTC.

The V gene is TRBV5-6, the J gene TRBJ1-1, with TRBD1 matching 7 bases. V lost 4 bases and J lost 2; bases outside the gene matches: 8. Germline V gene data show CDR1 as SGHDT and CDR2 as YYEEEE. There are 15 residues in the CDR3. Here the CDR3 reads CASSPRQGLNTEAFF. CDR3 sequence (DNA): TGTGCCAGCAGCCCGAGACAGGGCTTAAACACTGAAGCTTTCTTT.